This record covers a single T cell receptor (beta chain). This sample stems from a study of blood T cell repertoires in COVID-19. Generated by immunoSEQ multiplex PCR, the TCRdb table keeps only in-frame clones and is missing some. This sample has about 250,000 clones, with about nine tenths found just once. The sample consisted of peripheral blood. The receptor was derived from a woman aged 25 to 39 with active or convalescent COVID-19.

The CDR3, as DNA: TGTGCCAGCAGCTCCGACAGGGTGAATTCACCCCTCCACTTT. Translation gives CASSSDRVNSPLHF. The J gene is TRBJ1-6, the V gene TRBV6-2 or TRBV6-3; 7 bases line up with TRBD1. V gave up 6 bases and J gave up 7 bases; unmatched junction bases: 6. The CDR3 is 14 residues long. Germline-derived CDR1 and CDR2 are MNHEY and SVGEGT.